This TCR beta chain was obtained from a study of T-cell reconstitution after alpha-beta-depleted transplantation in children. A TCRbeta library incorporating unique molecular identifiers was prepared. TCRdb re-analysed the PCR reads in MiXCR, keeping a single row per CDR3 protein. This sample carries 350,000 to 500,000 distinct CDR3 sequences, approximately 41% of them seen once, and the ten largest clones take around 29%. Study-level results: Some patients owed their high day-60 TCRbeta diversity to surviving recipient T cells and thymic progenitors. By one year post-transplant, T-cell counts and diversity largely arose from T cells that were newly produced.

This CDR3 region has 14 residues. Trimming took 4 bases from V and 5 from J, leaving 17 bases between them. The germline V gene encodes CDR1 SQVTM and CDR2 ANQGSEA. Comment on this clonotype: The antigen is unknown.

The chain employs TRBV29-1 and TRBJ2-5, with D unclear. The source material was PBMCs, sampled before TCRalphabeta/CD19-depleted stem cell transplant. This TCR derives from a girl aged 2-10 years with aplastic anemia, due to receive a stem cell transplant. The CDR3 region has the DNA TGCAGCGTTGTCGAATATACGGTGGAGGAGACCCAGTACTTC. Encoded protein: CSVVEYTVEETQYF.